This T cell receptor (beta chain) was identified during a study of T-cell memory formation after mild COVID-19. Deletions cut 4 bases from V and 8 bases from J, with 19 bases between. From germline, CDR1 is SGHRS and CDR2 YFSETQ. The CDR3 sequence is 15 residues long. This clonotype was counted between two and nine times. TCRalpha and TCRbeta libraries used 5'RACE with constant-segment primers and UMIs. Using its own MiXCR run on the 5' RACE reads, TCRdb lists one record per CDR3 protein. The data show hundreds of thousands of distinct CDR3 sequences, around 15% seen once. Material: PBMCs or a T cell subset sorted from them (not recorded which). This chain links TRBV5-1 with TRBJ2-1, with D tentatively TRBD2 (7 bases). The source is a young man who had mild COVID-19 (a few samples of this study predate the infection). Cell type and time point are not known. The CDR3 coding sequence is TGCGCCAGCAGCCCCGGGGCGGGGGCCGTAGATGAGCAGTTCTTC. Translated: CASSPGAGAVDEQFF.